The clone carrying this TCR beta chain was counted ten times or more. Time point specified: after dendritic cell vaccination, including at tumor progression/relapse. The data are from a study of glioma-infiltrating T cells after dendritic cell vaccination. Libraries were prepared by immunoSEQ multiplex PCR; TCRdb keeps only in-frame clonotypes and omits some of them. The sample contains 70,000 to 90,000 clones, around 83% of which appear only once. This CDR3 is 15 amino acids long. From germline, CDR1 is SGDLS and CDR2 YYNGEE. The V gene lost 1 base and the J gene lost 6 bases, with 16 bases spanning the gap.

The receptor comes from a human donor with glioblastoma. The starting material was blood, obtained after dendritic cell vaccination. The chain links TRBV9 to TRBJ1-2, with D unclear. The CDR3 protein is CASSVSGSMNHGYTF. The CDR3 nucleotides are TGTGCCAGCAGCGTATCGGGATCCATGAACCATGGCTACACCTTC.